This is a list of T cell receptor beta chains from one sample in a study of T-cell reconstitution after alpha-beta-depleted transplantation in children. TCRdb used MiXCR to reprocess the PCR reads, holding one entry per CDR3 protein. The sample records hundreds of thousands of distinct CDR3 sequences, around 12% being singletons. This specimen was PBMCs, taken before TCRalphabeta/CD19-depleted stem cell transplant. The origin of the receptors is a girl aged 2 to 10 with congenital amegakaryocytic thrombocytopenia, due to receive a stem cell transplant. Both conserved end residues are part of each CDR3. The D gene is left open where the match is weak. The size field is filled for only some rows; it gives once, few, many or a size class.

TGCAGTGCTACCCGGGACATCGCGTTCTACGAGCAGTACTTC | CSATRDIAFYEQYF | few | NA | TRBJ2-7 | TRBV20-1
TGCAGTGCAACTTCAAGCGGGATCTGGACCTACAATGAGCAGTTCTTC | CSATSSGIWTYNEQFF | many | TRBD2 | TRBJ2-1 | TRBV20-1
TGTGCCATCAGTGAGTCGTCGGGGACCAACTATGGCTACACCTTC | CAISESSGTNYGYTF | many | NA | TRBJ1-2 | TRBV10-3
TGTGCCAGCAGCTCCTCCCCCGGTCTAGCGGGGGGACAAGAGACCCAGTACTTC | CASSSSPGLAGGQETQYF | NA | TRBD2 | TRBJ2-5 | TRBV12-3/TRBV12-4
TGCGCCAGCAATCGGGAGGGCCGGACCTACGAGCAGTACTTC | CASNREGRTYEQYF | NA | TRBD2 | TRBJ2-7 | TRBV5-1
TGTGCCACCAGCAGGCCGGGGCGGCAGGCCGAAAACCTTCGTCTAAGCTCCTACGAGCAGTACTTC | CATSRPGRQAENLRLSSYEQYF | few | NA | TRBJ2-7 | TRBV15
TGCGCCACTGGTCCGTACAATGAGCAGTTCTTC | CATGPYNEQFF | NA | NA | TRBJ2-1 | TRBV5-1
TGCGCCAGCAGCTTGACCGGGGGGCTAGGCCAAGAGACCCAGTACTTC | CASSLTGGLGQETQYF | NA | NA | TRBJ2-5 | TRBV5-1
TGTGCCAGCAGTTACTCGTATTCGGTAGCGGGAGGGTACAATGAGCAGTTCTTC | CASSYSYSVAGGYNEQFF | NA | TRBD2 | TRBJ2-1 | TRBV6-5
TGTGCCAGCAGTTTATCGGCTCTTTCACAGTCAAAGAATCAGCCCCAGCATTTT | CASSLSALSQSKNQPQHF | many | NA | TRBJ1-5 | TRBV12-3/TRBV12-4
TGTGCCAGCAGCCTCCCCGGACTAACAGCCTACGAGCAGTACTTC | CASSLPGLTAYEQYF | NA | NA | TRBJ2-7 | TRBV12-3/TRBV12-4
TGTGCCAGCAGTTTAGCTTTCTCAGGGCTCTCCCCCTCCTACGAGCAGTACTTC | CASSLAFSGLSPSYEQYF | NA | NA | TRBJ2-7 | TRBV12-3/TRBV12-4
TGTGCCAGCAGCCAAGGAGGGAACACCGGGGAGCTGTTTTTT | CASSQGGNTGELFF | many | NA | TRBJ2-2 | TRBV3-1
TGCGCCAGCAGCTTGGCGTCAGTGGGAAGCTCTGGAAACACCATATATTTT | CASSLASVGSSGNTIYF | NA | NA | TRBJ1-3 | TRBV5-1
TGTGCCACCAGTCCGGGACTAGCGGGAGGACATGAGCAGTTCTTC | CATSPGLAGGHEQFF | few | TRBD2 | TRBJ2-1 | TRBV24-1
TGCAGTGCTTCCCCCATCCCCGCGACTAGTTTTTTAGAGACCCAGTACTTC | CSASPIPATSFLETQYF | few | NA | TRBJ2-5 | TRBV20-1
TGTGCCAGCAGTTTGTCGGGTTTTCGTCACAATGAGCAGTTCTTC | CASSLSGFRHNEQFF | NA | NA | TRBJ2-1 | TRBV27
TGTGCCAGCCACGGTCAGCGCAATCAGCCCCAGCATTTT | CASHGQRNQPQHF | NA | NA | TRBJ1-5 | TRBV19
TGTGCCAGCAGTCCCAGTCAGCGGCTGTACTTC | CASSPSQRLYF | many | NA | TRBJ2-7 | TRBV12-3/TRBV12-4
TGTGCCAGCAGTCCAACAGGGCGGGACACTGAAGCTTTCTTT | CASSPTGRDTEAFF | NA | NA | TRBJ1-1 | TRBV12-3/TRBV12-4
TGTGCCAGCACCAATAGAATTGGAGAGACCCAGTACTTC | CASTNRIGETQYF | few | NA | TRBJ2-5 | TRBV6-6
TGTGCCAGCAGTTTGGTTGCACTGCTGGGTAAAGCTTTCTTT | CASSLVALLGKAFF | NA | NA | TRBJ1-1 | TRBV12-3/TRBV12-4
TGCAGTGCTGCCCCCAACGCAGACTACAATGAGCAGTTCTTC | CSAAPNADYNEQFF | NA | NA | TRBJ2-1 | TRBV20-1
TGTGCCAGCAGCCACAAACCACAGGGTTCAAGCAATCAGCCCCAGCATTTT | CASSHKPQGSSNQPQHF | NA | NA | TRBJ1-5 | TRBV4-2
TGTGCCAGCAGCCCGGGAAGTAGGTCCCTGCTCTCCTACGAGCAGTACTTC | CASSPGSRSLLSYEQYF | many | NA | TRBJ2-7 | TRBV12-3/TRBV12-4
TGCAGTTCAGTCTCAAAAGGGCCAACTAATGAAAAACTGTTTTTT | CSSVSKGPTNEKLFF | few | NA | TRBJ1-4 | TRBV20-1
TGTGCCAGCAGTGAAGGAGGGGAAGCTAACTATGGCTACACCTTC | CASSEGGEANYGYTF | few | NA | TRBJ1-2 | TRBV25-1
TGCAGTGCTAGCAGACTAGACTATACGCAGTATTTT | CSASRLDYTQYF | many | NA | TRBJ2-3 | TRBV20-1
TGCAGCGCCACGGGGCGGGAAGGGGGCACAGATACGCAGTATTTT | CSATGREGGTDTQYF | NA | NA | TRBJ2-3 | TRBV20-1
TGTGCCAGCAGTTCTCCCGGACTAGCGGGAGGCAATGAGCAGTTCTTC | CASSSPGLAGGNEQFF | many | TRBD2 | TRBJ2-1 | TRBV27
TGTGCCAGCAGCGGCACGGGCCCGAACACCGGGGAGCTGTTTTTT | CASSGTGPNTGELFF | NA | NA | TRBJ2-2 | TRBV3-1
TGTGCCTGGAGTAGGGTGGCTAGCGGGCAAGTTTTT | CAWSRVASGQVF | few | TRBD2 | TRBJ2-3 | TRBV30
TGTGCCAGCAGTTTGTATAGCGGGAGTGAGACCCAGTACTTC | CASSLYSGSETQYF | NA | TRBD2 | TRBJ2-5 | TRBV28
TGTGCCATCAGTGAGTCGCAACTAGCGGGAGGTGAGACCCAGTACTTC | CAISESQLAGGETQYF | few | TRBD2 | TRBJ2-5 | TRBV10-3
TGTGCCAGCAGCTTAGTAGGTTGGGAGGACACTGAAGCTTTCTTT | CASSLVGWEDTEAFF | few | NA | TRBJ1-1 | TRBV7-8
TGTGCCAGCAGCTCCAACCAAGCTGCGAACACCGGGGAGCTGTTTTTT | CASSSNQAANTGELFF | many | NA | TRBJ2-2 | TRBV7-9
TGTGCCAGCAGCATCCTCACAGATACGCAGTATTTT | CASSILTDTQYF | NA | NA | TRBJ2-3 | TRBV11-2
TGCGCCAGCAGGCCTACTAGCGGGAGTCAGTTCTTC | CASRPTSGSQFF | NA | TRBD2 | TRBJ2-1 | TRBV10-2
TGTGCCAGCAGCCAGGACAGGGGCCGAGGAGAGCAGTACTTC | CASSQDRGRGEQYF | few | TRBD1 | TRBJ2-7 | TRBV3-1
TGTGCCTCAGGGACCCCCCTGGAGCAGTTCTTC | CASGTPLEQFF | few | NA | TRBJ2-1 | TRBV25-1
TGCGCCAGCATCCACTTCCCGGGGTCCTACGAGCAGTACTTC | CASIHFPGSYEQYF | many | NA | TRBJ2-7 | TRBV5-1
TGCGCCAGCAGCGGGACATCCGAAGCTTTCTTT | CASSGTSEAFF | many | NA | TRBJ1-1 | TRBV5-1
TGTGCCAGCAGCCATGGCGATGCCGCCTACGAGCAGTACTTC | CASSHGDAAYEQYF | many | NA | TRBJ2-7 | TRBV7-9
TGCAGTGCTAGAGACCTGGGCAGGACCGGCGGTGAGCAGTTCTTC | CSARDLGRTGGEQFF | many | NA | TRBJ2-1 | TRBV20-1
TGTGCCAGCAGCGGGACTAGCGGGGTCACCGGGGAGCTGTTTTTT | CASSGTSGVTGELFF | many | TRBD2 | TRBJ2-2 | TRBV12-3/TRBV12-4
TGCAGTGCTAGACTAGCGGGAGACACAGATACGCAGTATTTT | CSARLAGDTDTQYF | many | TRBD2 | TRBJ2-3 | TRBV20-1
TGCGCCAGCAGCTCCTTAGCGGGAGTCTATCCAGATACGCAGTATTTT | CASSSLAGVYPDTQYF | few | TRBD2 | TRBJ2-3 | TRBV5-1
TGTGCCAGCAGCCTAACTAGCGGGAGGGCCCTTGAGCAGTTCTTC | CASSLTSGRALEQFF | NA | TRBD2 | TRBJ2-1 | TRBV7-9
TGCAGTGCTAGAGACCCCATAGCGGGAGGTTTCGGAGAGACCCAGTACTTC | CSARDPIAGGFGETQYF | NA | TRBD2 | TRBJ2-5 | TRBV20-1
TGTGCCAGCAGCGTAAAAAGCGGGAGGCCCCAGTCCTACAATGAGCAGTTCTTC | CASSVKSGRPQSYNEQFF | many | TRBD2 | TRBJ2-1 | TRBV9
TGCGGCAGCAGCTTACAGGGCGGGGAGCTGTTTTTT | CGSSLQGGELFF | NA | NA | TRBJ2-2 | TRBV5-1
TGTGCCAGCAGCGCAACGGTCACTAGCGGTTACAATGAGCAGTTCTTC | CASSATVTSGYNEQFF | many | TRBD2 | TRBJ2-1 | TRBV7-3
TGTGCCAGCTCACCAATCACAGGGTCGAACACCGGGGAGCTGTTTTTT | CASSPITGSNTGELFF | NA | NA | TRBJ2-2 | TRBV18
TGTGCCAGCAGCTTAGTGTTTCGAGCGCGGCCCTACAATGAGCAGTTCTTC | CASSLVFRARPYNEQFF | few | NA | TRBJ2-1 | TRBV7-2
TGTGCCAGCAGCTTAGGAGTAGCCGGGGAGCAGTTCTTC | CASSLGVAGEQFF | few | NA | TRBJ2-1 | TRBV7-9
TGCGCCAGCAGCTGGGGACGGACTAGCGGAGACAATGAGCAGTTCTTC | CASSWGRTSGDNEQFF | few | TRBD2 | TRBJ2-1 | TRBV5-1
TGCAGTGCCTACGACACTTGGACTAGCGGGAGTCCTTACGAGCAGTACTTC | CSAYDTWTSGSPYEQYF | many | TRBD2 | TRBJ2-7 | TRBV20-1
TGTGCCAGCAGCAAACGAATCCCCTCGACTAGCGGGAGTCCCCATGAGCAGTTCTTC | CASSKRIPSTSGSPHEQFF | many | NA | TRBJ2-1 | TRBV21-1
TGCGCCATCGCTGCTACTAAACAGGGTTTC | CAIAATKQGF | few | NA | TRBJ2-7 | TRBV5-1